This T cell receptor beta chain came from a study of long-term antiretroviral therapy in people with HIV. Study outcomes and limitations: Someone took the blood between about 2003 and 2017, maybe while older ART regimens were in use.

With survey level as its setting, the immunoSEQ assay was v3.0. Repertoires were generated with immunoSEQ multiplex PCR, while TCRdb's copy carries only in-frame clones and drops some. This sample carries around 20,000 clones, just under 85% of them seen once, and the ten largest clones take roughly 3.7%. A remark on this clone: The target antigen is unknown.

One or more pre-ART and two or more post-ART PBMC samples were available from each donor. Each HIV-infected participant was given treatment in the United States. Every sample had about 0.9-10 million cryopreserved PBMC in it before DNA extraction. Source: unsorted PBMCs, taken roughly 4 years after starting antiretroviral therapy. This TCR was sampled from a man aged 18-30 years with HIV.

The CDR3 sequence is CASSLTSGPYEQYF. Here the CDR3 DNA reads TGTGCCAGCAGTCTTACTAGCGGTCCCTACGAGCAGTACTTC. The chain combines TRBV5-4 with TRBJ2-7; 8 nucleotides align to TRBD2. CDR3 length: 14 amino acids. J was trimmed by 2 bases and V by 5 bases; bases with no gene match: 6. Germline loops: CDR1 SGHNT, CDR2 YYREEE (reference sequence).